The source of this TCR beta chain is a study of cytomegalovirus exposure and HLA in healthy donors. Study overall: Early released data had 80 million or so unique TCRs, all coming from HLA-typed donors.

Study results and limitations: Most TCR sequences were seen very rarely across donors, but some public TCRs occurred in many.

Use of 60 Vbeta and 13 Jbeta primers characterized the PCR. Repertoires were generated with immunoSEQ multiplex PCR, while TCRdb's copy carries only in-frame clones and drops some. The repertoire consists of roughly 100,000 clones, with around 60% occurring once and the leading ten covering less than 3.5%. The germline CDR1 and CDR2 sequences are KGHSH and LQKENI. The CDR3 has 14 amino acids. V dropped 4 bases and J dropped 1; count of bases not matched to a gene: 4. This clone was counted between two and nine times. The target antigen is unknown. Sequenced input: PBMCs. The receptor comes from a woman aged 45-59 years in good health and CMV-seronegative. This chain connects TRBV18 to TRBJ2-7; TRBD1 aligns across 7 bases. In DNA form, the CDR3 reads TGTGCCAGCTCACGACGGGACAGATCCTACGAGCAGTACTTC. As protein: CASSRRDRSYEQYF.